This TCR beta chain was recovered during a study of shared clonotypes between healthy human individuals. Study-level background: Donors had three CD4 naive, three CD4 memory, two CD8 naive and one CD8 memory plate apiece.

About this clone itself: Antigen unknown.

General study results and limits: Rarefaction revealed incomplete sorted-subset sequencing despite large depth. Blood was the only sampled material, and tissue repertoires likely differ. The four-donor shared clonotypes exceeded non-shared clonotypes in generation probability, with non-shared ones scoring lower.

The naive CD8 fraction comprised CD45RO-negative cells positively selected for CCR7 and excluded terminally differentiated effector memory CD45RA+ cells. Sequencing used immunoSEQ multiplex PCR; TCRdb keeps in-frame clones, though not all of them. The sample includes about 2.1 million clones, 85% to 95% of them seen just once. CDR3 length: 14 residues. Trimming removed 7 bases at V and 2 bases at J, with 18 bases between. Germline V CDR1 and CDR2: SQVTM, ANQGSEA. The chain uses TRBV29-1 and TRBJ2-7, with D possibly TRBD1 on 5 matching bases. This clonotype was obtained from a man aged 18 to 35 in good health. Some clones in this sample may be carry-over from other donors' samples. Input material: naive CD8+ T cells from PBMCs. This chain's CDR3 is CSALSTENTYEQYF. CDR3 nucleotide sequence: TGCAGCGCCCTCTCGACAGAAAACACCTACGAGCAGTACTTC.